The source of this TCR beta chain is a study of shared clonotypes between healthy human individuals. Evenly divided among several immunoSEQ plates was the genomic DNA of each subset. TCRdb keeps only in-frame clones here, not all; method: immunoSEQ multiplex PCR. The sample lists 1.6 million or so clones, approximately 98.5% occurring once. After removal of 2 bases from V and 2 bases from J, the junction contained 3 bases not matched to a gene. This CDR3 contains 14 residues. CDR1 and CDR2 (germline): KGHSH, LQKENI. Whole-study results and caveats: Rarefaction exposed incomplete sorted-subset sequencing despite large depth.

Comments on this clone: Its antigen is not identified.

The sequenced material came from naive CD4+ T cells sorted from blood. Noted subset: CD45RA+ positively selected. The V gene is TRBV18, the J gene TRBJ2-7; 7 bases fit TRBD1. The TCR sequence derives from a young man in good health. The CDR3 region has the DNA TGTGCCAGCTCACCAAGGGGGACAGCCTACGAGCAGTACTTC. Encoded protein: CASSPRGTAYEQYF.